This T cell receptor (beta chain) originates from a study of T-cell memory formation after mild COVID-19. Per the germline V gene, CDR1 is LGHNA and CDR2 is YSLEER. The CDR3 runs to 13 residues. The ends were cut back, 1 base at V and 2 bases at J, with 5 bases in the middle. The study, taken as a whole, reports: Among clones contracting day 15 to 85, CD4/CD8 was balanced, whereas later expanders leaned CD4+. What remained unconfirmed was the SARS-CoV-2 specificity of second-wave clones peaking on day 37. Researchers report contracting CD4+ clones mostly in CM and EM, with CD8+ clones in EMRA.

TCRdb reprocessed the 5' RACE reads with MiXCR, giving one entry per CDR3 protein. The sample lists fewer than 90,000 distinct CDR3 sequences; around 13% were seen once. This clonotype was recorded many times. As yet, its antigen is unknown. This TCR came from a man aged 18-30 years who had mild COVID-19 (a few samples of this study predate the infection). Cell type and time point are not known. The sample was PBMCs or a T cell subset sorted from them (not recorded which). The chain joins TRBV4-3 to TRBJ2-5; D call uncertain. This CDR3 reads CASSQGPQETQYF. In nucleotides, the CDR3 is TGCGCCAGCAGCCAAGGACCGCAAGAGACCCAGTACTTC.